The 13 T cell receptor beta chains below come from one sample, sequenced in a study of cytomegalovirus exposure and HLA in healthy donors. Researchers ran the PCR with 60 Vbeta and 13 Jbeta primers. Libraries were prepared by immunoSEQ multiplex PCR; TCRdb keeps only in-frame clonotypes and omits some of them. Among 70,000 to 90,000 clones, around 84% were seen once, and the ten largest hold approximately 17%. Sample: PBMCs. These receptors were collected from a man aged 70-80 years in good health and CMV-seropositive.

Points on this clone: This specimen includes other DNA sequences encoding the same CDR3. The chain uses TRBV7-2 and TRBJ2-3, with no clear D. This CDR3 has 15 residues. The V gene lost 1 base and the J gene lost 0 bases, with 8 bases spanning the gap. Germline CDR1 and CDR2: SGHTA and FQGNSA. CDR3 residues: CASSLDYLSTDTQYF. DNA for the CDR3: TGTGCCAGCAGCTTAGACTACCTTAGCACAGATACGCAGTATTTT. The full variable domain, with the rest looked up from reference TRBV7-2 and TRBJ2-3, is GAGVSQSPSNKVTEKGKDVELRCDPISGHTALYWYRQSLGQGLEFLIYFQGNSAPDKSGLPSDRFSAERTGGSVSTLTIQRTQQEDSAVYLCASSLDYLSTDTQYFGPGTRLTVL.

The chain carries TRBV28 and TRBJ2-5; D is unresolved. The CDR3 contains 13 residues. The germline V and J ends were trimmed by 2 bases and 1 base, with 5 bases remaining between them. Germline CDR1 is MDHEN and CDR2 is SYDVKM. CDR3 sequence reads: CASSLGSQETQYF. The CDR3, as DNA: TGTGCCAGCAGTTTAGGCAGCCAAGAGACCCAGTACTTC.

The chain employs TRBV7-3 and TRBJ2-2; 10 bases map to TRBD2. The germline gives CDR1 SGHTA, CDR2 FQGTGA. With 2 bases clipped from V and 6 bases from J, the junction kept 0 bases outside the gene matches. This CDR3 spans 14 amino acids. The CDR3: CASSLLAGAGELFF. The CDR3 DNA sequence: TGTGCCAGCAGCTTACTAGCGGGAGCCGGGGAGCTGTTTTTT.

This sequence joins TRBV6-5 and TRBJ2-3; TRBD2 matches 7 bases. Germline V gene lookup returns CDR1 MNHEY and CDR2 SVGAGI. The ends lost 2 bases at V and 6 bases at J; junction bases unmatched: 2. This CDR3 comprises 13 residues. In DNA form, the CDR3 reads TGTGCCAGCAGTTACGTGGGGGGGGATACGCAGTATTTT. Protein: CASSYVGGDTQYF.

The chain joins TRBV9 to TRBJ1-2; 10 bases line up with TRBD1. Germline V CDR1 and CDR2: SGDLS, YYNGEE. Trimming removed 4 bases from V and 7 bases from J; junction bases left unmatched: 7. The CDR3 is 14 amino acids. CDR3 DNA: TGTGCCAGCAGCCGGGACAGGGGAAAAAGTGGCTACACCTTC. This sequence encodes CASSRDRGKSGYTF.

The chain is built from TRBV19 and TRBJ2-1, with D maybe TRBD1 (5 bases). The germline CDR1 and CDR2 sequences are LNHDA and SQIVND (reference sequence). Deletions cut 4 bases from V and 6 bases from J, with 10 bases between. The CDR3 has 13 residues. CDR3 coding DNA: TGTGCCAGTAGTACCGGACAAATCAATGAGCAGTTCTTC. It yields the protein CASSTGQINEQFF.

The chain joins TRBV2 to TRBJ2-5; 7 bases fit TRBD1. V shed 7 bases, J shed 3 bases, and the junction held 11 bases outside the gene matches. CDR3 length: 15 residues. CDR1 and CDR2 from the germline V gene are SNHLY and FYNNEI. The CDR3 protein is CASIRSRGPEETQYF. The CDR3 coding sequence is TGTGCCAGCATTCGTTCGAGGGGGCCCGAAGAGACCCAGTACTTC.

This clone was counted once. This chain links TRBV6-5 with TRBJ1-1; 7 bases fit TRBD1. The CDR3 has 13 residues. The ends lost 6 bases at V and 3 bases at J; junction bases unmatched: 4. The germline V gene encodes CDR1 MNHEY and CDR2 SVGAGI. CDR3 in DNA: TGTGCCAGCAGGACAGGGTTATACACTGAAGCTTTCTTT. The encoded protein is CASRTGLYTEAFF.

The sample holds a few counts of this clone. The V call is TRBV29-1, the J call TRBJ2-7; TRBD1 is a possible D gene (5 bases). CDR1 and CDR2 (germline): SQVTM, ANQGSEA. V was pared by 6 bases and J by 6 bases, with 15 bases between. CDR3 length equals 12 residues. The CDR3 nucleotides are TGCAGCGTCTGGGGCAGGGCCGGCGAGCAGTACTTC. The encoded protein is CSVWGRAGEQYF.

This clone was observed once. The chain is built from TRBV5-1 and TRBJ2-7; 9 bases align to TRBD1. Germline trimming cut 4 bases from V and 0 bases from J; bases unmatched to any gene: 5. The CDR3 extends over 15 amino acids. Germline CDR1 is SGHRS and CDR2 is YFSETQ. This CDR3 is CASSTGDRASYEQYF. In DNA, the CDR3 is TGCGCCAGCAGCACGGGGGACAGGGCCTCCTACGAGCAGTACTTC. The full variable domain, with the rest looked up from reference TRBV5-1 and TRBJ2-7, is KAGVTQTPRYLIKTRGQQVTLSCSPISGHRSVSWYQQTPGQGLQFLFEYFSETQRNKGNFPGRFSGRQFSNSRSEMNVSTLELGDSALYLCASSTGDRASYEQYFGPGTRLTVT.

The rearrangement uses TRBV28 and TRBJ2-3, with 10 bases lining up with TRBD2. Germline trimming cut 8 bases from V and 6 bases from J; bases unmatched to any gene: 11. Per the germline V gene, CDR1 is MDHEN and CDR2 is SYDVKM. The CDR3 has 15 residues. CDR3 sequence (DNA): TGTGCCAGCCATACTAGCGGGAACCGCCCCGATACGCAGTATTTT. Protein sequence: CASHTSGNRPDTQYF.

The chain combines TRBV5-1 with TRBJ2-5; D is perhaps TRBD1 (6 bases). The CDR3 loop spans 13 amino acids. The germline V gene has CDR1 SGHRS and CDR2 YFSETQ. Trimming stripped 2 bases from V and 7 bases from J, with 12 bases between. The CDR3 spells CASSFDIGGTQYF. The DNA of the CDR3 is TGCGCCAGCAGCTTCGACATAGGGGGGACCCAGTACTTC.

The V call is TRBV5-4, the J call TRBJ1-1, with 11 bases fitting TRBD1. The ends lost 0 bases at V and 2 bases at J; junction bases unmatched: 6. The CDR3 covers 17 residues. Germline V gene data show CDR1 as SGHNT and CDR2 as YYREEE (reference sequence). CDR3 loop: CASSLARGQGVNTEAFF. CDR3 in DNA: TGTGCCAGCAGCTTGGCCAGGGGACAGGGGGTAAACACTGAAGCTTTCTTT. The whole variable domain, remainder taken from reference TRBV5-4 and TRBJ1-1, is ETGVTQSPTHLIKTRGQQVTLRCSSQSGHNTVSWYQQALGQGPQFIFQYYREEENGRGNFPPRFSGLQFPNYSSELNVNALELDDSALYLCASSLARGQGVNTEAFFGQGTRLTVV.